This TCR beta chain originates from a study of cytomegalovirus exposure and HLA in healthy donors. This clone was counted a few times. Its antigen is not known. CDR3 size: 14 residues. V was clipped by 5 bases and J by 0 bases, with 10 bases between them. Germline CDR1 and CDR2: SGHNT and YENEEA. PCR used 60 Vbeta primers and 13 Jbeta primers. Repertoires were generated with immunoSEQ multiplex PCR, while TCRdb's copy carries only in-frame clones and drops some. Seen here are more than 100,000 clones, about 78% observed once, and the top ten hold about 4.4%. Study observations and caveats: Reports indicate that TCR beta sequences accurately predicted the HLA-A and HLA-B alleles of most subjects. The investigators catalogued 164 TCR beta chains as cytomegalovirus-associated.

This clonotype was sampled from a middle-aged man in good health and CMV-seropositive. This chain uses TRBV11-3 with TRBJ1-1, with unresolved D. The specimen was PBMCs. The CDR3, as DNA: TGTGCCAGCAGCCCCACGAGATTGAACACTGAAGCTTTCTTT. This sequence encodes CASSPTRLNTEAFF.